The clone carrying this T cell receptor beta chain appeared many times. Germline and junction disagree at one end, which may indicate a read error. This record belongs to a study of blood T cells in healthy people across ages. A second PCR of 7 to 11 cycles used a sample-barcoded 5' primer and a J-beta primer mix. One entry per CDR3 protein, called by TCRdb with MiXCR from the 5' RACE reads. The sample has 1.5 million to 2 million distinct CDR3 sequences, 28% seen once. The CDR3 is 12 amino acids. CDR1 and CDR2 from the germline V gene are SGHRS and YFSETQ. The sequenced sample consisted of blood. The gene calls are TRBV5-1 and TRBJ2-1; 7 positions agree with TRBD1. The TCR was taken from a woman in her 30s in good health. Here the CDR3 DNA reads TGTGCCAGCAGCCCAGGGGGCAATGAGCAGTTCTTC. Residues: CASSPGGNEQFF.